This paragraph covers one T cell receptor beta chain sequence. The data were produced by immunoSEQ multiplex PCR, yet TCRdb's version contains in-frame clones alone and is incomplete. Of 120,000 to 150,000 clones listed, 92% are singletons. Germline V gene data show CDR1 as SGHNT and CDR2 as YYREEE (reference sequence). The CDR3 contains 14 residues. V lost 1 base to trimming and J lost 6 bases, with 13 bases between them. The sample is drawn from a study of control samples from healthy donors and cancer patients. The chain recombines TRBV5-4 with TRBJ1-2; tentatively, D is TRBD1 (5 bases). The source material was blood. The TCR was taken from a man aged 30 to 45 in good health. CDR3 coding DNA: TGTGCCAGCAGCTTGATTGGGGGAAGGGATGGCTACACCTTC. Its protein is CASSLIGGRDGYTF.